Sequencing of this T cell receptor (beta chain) was carried out in a study of cytomegalovirus exposure and HLA in healthy donors. After removal of 5 bases from V and 4 bases from J, the junction contained 6 bases not matched to a gene. CDR3 size: 14 residues. CDR1 and CDR2 (germline): LNHDA, SQIVND (reference sequence). The PCR contained 60 Vbeta and 13 Jbeta primers. Assay: immunoSEQ multiplex PCR; the TCRdb copy retains only in-frame clones and omits some. The sample lists some 150,000 clones, approximately 74% occurring once. Whole-study findings and limits: CMV serostatus alone was available as immune exposure information. What a later analysis reportedly showed was that an Asian-associated ancestry cluster had fewer N-insertions than the 666-donor mean.

With respect to this clone: Antigen: not known.

The sample consisted of PBMCs. The chain couples TRBV19 to TRBJ2-7; TRBD1 agrees at 9 bases. The sequence derives from a man aged 25-45 years in good health and CMV-seronegative. The CDR3 protein is CASSQGTGSYEQYF. In DNA, the CDR3 is TGTGCCAGTAGTCAGGGGACAGGGAGTTACGAGCAGTACTTC.